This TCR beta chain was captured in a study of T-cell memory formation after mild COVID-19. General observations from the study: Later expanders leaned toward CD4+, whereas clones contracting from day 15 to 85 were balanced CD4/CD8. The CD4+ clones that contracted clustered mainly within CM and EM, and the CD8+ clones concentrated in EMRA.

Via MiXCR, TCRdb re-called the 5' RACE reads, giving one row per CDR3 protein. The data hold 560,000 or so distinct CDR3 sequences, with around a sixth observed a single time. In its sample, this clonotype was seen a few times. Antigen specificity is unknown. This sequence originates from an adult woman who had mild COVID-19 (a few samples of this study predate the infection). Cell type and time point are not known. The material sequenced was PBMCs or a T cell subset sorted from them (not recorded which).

Here the CDR3 DNA reads TGTGCCAGCCGAGAGATGAGACAGGGAGATTCCTACAATGAGCAGTTCTTC. Translating it yields CASREMRQGDSYNEQFF. The J gene is TRBJ2-1, the V gene TRBV7-7, with TRBD1 identical over 7 bases. In germline, CDR1 is SSHAT, CDR2 FNYEAQ (reference sequence). V dropped 8 bases and J dropped 1; count of bases not matched to a gene: 14. CDR3 length: 17 amino acids.